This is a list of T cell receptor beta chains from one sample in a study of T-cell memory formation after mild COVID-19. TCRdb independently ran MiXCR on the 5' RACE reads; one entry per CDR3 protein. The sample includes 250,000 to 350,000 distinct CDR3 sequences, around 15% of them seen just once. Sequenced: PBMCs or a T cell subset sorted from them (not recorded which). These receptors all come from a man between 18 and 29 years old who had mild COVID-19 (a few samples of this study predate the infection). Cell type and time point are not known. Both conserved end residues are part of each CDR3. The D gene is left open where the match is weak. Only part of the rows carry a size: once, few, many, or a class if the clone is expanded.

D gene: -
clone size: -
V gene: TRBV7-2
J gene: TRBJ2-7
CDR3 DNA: TGTGCCAGCAGCCCGATTCGGGGCGGACCCTACGAGCAGTACTTC
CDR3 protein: CASSPIRGGPYEQYF

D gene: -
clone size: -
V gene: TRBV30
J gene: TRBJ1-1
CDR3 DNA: TGTGCCTGGAGTGAGGGCCCCGGGGACACTGAAGCTTTCTTT
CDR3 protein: CAWSEGPGDTEAFF

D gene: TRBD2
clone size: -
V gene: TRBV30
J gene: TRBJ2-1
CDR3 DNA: TGTGCCTGGAGTAGCGGGGGGCATGAGCAGTTCTTC
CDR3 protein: CAWSSGGHEQFF

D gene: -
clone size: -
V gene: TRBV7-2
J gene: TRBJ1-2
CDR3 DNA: TGTGCCAGCAGCTTAGCGTGGACAGTCGCCTATGGCTACACCTTC
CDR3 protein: CASSLAWTVAYGYTF

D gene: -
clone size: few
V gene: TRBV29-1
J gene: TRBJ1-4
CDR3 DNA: TGCAGCGTCCCCCACTCGACAGTCAGCCATTATGAAAAACTGTTTTTT
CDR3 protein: CSVPHSTVSHYEKLFF

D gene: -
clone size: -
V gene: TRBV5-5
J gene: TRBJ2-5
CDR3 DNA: TGTGCCAGCAGCCTTCGTCTCCGGGGTTCGGGGACCCAGTACTTC
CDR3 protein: CASSLRLRGSGTQYF

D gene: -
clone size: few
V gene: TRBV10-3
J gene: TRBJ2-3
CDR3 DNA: TGTGCCATCAGTGAGTGGCAGGGTGCCACAGATACGCAGTATTTT
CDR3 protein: CAISEWQGATDTQYF

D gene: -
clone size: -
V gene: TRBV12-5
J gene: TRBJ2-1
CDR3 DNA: TGTGCTAGTGGTTTGACGGGCCCCAACAATGAGCAGTTCTTC
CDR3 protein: CASGLTGPNNEQFF

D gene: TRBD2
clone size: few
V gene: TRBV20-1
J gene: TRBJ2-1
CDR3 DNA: TGCAGTGCTAGAATGGGACGGACGGGGGGGCCTCGGGATGAGCAGTTCTTC
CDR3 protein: CSARMGRTGGPRDEQFF

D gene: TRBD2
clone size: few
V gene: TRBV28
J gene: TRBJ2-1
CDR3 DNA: TGTGCCAGCAGTTCTGCGACTAGCGGGGGGTGGGGGTTCTTC
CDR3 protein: CASSSATSGGWGFF

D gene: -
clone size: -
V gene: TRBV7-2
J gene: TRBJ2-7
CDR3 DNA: TGTGCCAGCAGCACTCCGGGGAAAAGCTACGAGCAGTACTTC
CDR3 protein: CASSTPGKSYEQYF

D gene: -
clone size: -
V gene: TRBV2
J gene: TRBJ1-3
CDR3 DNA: TGTGCCAGCAGCGGGAGCAGGACCGGAAACACCATATATTTT
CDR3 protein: CASSGSRTGNTIYF

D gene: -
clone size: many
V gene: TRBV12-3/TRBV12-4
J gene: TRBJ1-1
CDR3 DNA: TGTGCCAGCAGTCGTACAGGAGGGGTGAACACTGAAGCTTTCTTT
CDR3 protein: CASSRTGGVNTEAFF

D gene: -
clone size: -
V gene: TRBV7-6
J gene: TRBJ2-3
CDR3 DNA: TGTGCCAGCAGCTTGAGGCGTTCAGGAGCAGATACGCAGTATTTT
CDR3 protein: CASSLRRSGADTQYF

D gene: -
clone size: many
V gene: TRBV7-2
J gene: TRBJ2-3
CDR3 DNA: TGTGCCAGCAGCCGGAGCACAGATACGCAGTATTTT
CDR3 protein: CASSRSTDTQYF

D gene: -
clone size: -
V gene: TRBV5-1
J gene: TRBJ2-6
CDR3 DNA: TGCGCCAGTTCCCCCCGCGAGGACTTAGCCTCTGGGGCCAACGTCCTGACTTTC
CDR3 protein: CASSPREDLASGANVLTF

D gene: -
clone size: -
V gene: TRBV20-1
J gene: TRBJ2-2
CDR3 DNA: TGCAGTGCTCAGACAGCTCTCACCGGGGAGCTGTTTTTT
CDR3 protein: CSAQTALTGELFF

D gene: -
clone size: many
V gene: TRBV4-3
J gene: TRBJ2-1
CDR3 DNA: TGCGCCAGCAGCCAAGATTCGCTAGCAGGCAATGAGCAGTTCTTC
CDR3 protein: CASSQDSLAGNEQFF

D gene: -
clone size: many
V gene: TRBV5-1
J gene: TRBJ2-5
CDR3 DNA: TGCGCCAGCAGCTTTAGTGGAGAGACCCAGTACTTC
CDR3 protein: CASSFSGETQYF

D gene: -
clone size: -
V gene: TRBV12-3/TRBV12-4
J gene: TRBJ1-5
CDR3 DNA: TGTGCCAGCAGTTTGTTTGCGGGGGTTGGTCAGCCCCAGCATTTT
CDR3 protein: CASSLFAGVGQPQHF

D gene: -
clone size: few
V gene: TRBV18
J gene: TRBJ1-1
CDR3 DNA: TGTGCCAGCTCACCCGTTCGGGGATTAGATACTGAAGCTTTCTTT
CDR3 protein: CASSPVRGLDTEAFF

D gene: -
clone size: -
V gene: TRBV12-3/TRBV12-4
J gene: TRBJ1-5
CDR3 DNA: TGTGCCAGCAGTTTTAGTCAGAGCATGAATCAGCACCAGCATTTT
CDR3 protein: CASSFSQSMNQHQHF

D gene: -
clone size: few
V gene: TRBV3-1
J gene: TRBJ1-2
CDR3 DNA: TGTGCCAGCAGCCAAGATTTACAGGTTTCCTATGGCTACACCTTC
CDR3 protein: CASSQDLQVSYGYTF

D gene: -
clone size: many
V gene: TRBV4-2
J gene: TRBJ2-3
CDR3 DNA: TGTGCCAGCAGCCAAGACGAGGGTCCGGATACGCAGTATTTT
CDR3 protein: CASSQDEGPDTQYF

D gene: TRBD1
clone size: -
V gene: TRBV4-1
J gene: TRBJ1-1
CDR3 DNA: TGCGCCAGCAGCCAAGTGAAACAGGGGGTGGGAAGGACTGAAGCTTTCTTT
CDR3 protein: CASSQVKQGVGRTEAFF

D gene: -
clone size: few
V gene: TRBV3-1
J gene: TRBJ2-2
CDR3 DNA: TGTGCCAGCAGCCAAGAGGGGGCTGCCGGGGAGCTGTTTTTT
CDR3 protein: CASSQEGAAGELFF

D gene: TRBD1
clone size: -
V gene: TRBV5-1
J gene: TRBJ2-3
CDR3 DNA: TGCGCCAGCAGCTGGGGGGACAGGGGAAGCACAGATACGCAGTATTTT
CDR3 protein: CASSWGDRGSTDTQYF

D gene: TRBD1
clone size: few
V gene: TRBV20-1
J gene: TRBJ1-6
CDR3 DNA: TGCAGTGCTAGAGCCGGGGGACAGGGGTTTAATTCACCCCTCCACTTT
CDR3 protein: CSARAGGQGFNSPLHF

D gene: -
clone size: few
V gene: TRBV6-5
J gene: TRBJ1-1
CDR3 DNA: TGTGCCAGCAGTATAGGACGGATAATGACTGAAGCTTTCTTT
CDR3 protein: CASSIGRIMTEAFF

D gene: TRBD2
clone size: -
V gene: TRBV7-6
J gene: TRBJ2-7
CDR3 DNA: TGTGCCAGCAGCCAAGAGGGCGGGGGATCGGACGAGCAGTACTTC
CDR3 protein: CASSQEGGGSDEQYF

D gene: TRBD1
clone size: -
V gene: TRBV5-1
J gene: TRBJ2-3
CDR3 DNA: TGCGCCAGCAGCTCTAACAGGGGTGCAGATACGCAGTATTTT
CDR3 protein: CASSSNRGADTQYF

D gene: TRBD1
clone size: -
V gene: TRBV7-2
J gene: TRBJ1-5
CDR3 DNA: TGTGCCAGCAGCCCGGACAGGGAGCGGAGTCAGCCCCAGCATTTT
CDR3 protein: CASSPDRERSQPQHF

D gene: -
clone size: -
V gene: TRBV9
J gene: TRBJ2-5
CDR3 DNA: TGTGCCAGCAGCGTAGTACAGGGGGGGGACCTGGAGACCCAGTACTTC
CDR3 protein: CASSVVQGGDLETQYF

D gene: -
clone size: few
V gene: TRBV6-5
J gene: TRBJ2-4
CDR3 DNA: TGTGCCAGCAGTAGAGGAAAAAACATTCAGTACTTC
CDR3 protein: CASSRGKNIQYF

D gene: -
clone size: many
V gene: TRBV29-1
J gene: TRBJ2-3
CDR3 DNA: TGCAGCGTTGAGTTAGGGGACGATACGCAGTATTTT
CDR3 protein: CSVELGDDTQYF

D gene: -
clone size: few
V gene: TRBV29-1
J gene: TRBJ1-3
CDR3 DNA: TGCAGCTCCTACGGGGGGCCCTCTGGAAACACCATATATTTT
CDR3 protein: CSSYGGPSGNTIYF

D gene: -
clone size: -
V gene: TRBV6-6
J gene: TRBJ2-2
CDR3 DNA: TGTGCCAGCAGTTACTTTGGAGAGACCGGGGAGCTGTTTTTT
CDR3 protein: CASSYFGETGELFF

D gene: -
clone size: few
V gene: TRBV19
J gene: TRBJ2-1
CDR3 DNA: TGTGCCAGTAGTATCGGGATGGCCAATGAGCAGTTCTTC
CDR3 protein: CASSIGMANEQFF

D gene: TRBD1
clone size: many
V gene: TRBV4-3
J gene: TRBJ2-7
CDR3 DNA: TGCGCCAGCAGCCAAGGGACAGGACCTACCTACGAGCAGTACTTC
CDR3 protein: CASSQGTGPTYEQYF

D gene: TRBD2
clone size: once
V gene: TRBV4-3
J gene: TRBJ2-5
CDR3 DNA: TGCGCCAGCAGCCAAGAGAGGCTAGCGGGGGAGACCCAGTACTTC
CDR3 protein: CASSQERLAGETQYF

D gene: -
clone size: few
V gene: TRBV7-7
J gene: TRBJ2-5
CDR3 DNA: TGTGCTAGCAGCTCCAGGGTGGGAGAGACCCAGTACTTC
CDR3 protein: CASSSRVGETQYF

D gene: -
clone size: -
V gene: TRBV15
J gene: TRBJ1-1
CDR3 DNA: TGTGCCACCAGCAGAGAGGGCATAACTGAAGCTTTCTTT
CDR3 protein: CATSREGITEAFF

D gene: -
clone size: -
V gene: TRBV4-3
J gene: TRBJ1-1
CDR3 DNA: TGCGCCAGCAGCCAAGATTATAGGGGCTCCGTTCGATCCTTCTTT
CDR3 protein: CASSQDYRGSVRSFF

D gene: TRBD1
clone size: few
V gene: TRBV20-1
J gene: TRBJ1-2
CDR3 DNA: TGCAGTGCTCAAAGGACAGGGGTTTTGGGTGGCTACACCTTC
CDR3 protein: CSAQRTGVLGGYTF

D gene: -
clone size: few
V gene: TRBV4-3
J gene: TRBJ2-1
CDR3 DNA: TGCGCCAGCAGCCAAGGCGTGGACGCGTACAATGAGCAGTTCTTC
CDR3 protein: CASSQGVDAYNEQFF

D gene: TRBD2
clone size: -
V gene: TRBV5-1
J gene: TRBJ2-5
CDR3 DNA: TGCGCCAGCAGGTCCGGCGGGGGTTTACAAGAGACCCAGTACTTC
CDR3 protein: CASRSGGGLQETQYF

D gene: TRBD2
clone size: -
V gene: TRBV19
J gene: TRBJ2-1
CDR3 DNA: TGTGCCAGTAGTGGTATTAGACTAGCGGGAAGGTCCTACAATGAGCAGTTCTTC
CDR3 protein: CASSGIRLAGRSYNEQFF

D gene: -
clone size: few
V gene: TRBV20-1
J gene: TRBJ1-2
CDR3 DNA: TGCAGTGACCGTACTAACTATGGCTACACCTTC
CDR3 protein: CSDRTNYGYTF

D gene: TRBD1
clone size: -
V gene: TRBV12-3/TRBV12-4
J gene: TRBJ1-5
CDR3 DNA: TGTGCCAGCAGTATGGGACAGGGCTCCAATCAGCCCCAGCATTTT
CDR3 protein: CASSMGQGSNQPQHF

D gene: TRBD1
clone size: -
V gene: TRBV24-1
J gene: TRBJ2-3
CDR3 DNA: TGTGCCACCAGTGACCCGGACAGGGGGCGAGATACGCAGTATTTT
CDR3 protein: CATSDPDRGRDTQYF

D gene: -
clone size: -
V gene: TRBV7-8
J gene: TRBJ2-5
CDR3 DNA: TGTGCCAGCAGCTCGGCCGGGACACAGGGAAAAGAGACCCAGTACTTC
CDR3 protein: CASSSAGTQGKETQYF

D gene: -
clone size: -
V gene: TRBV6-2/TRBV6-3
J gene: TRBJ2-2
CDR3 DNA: TGTGCCAGCAAGACGAACACCGGGGAGCTGTTTTTT
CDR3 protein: CASKTNTGELFF

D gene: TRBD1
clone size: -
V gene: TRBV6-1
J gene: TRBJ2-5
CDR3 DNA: TGTGCCAGCAGTACCGGGACAGGGTCGTCGGAGACCCAGTACTTC
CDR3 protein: CASSTGTGSSETQYF

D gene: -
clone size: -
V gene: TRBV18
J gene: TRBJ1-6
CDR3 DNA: TGTGCCAGCTCGACAGGCCCATATAATTCACCCCTCCACTTT
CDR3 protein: CASSTGPYNSPLHF

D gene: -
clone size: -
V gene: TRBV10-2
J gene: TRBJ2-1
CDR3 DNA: TGCGCCAGCAGTGCTGGTTATGTTGAGCAGTTCTTC
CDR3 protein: CASSAGYVEQFF